These 7 T cell receptor beta chains share one sample of origin, sequenced in a study of beta chain features in type 1 diabetes. Expressed TCRB transcripts were sequenced because the entire RNA isolate underwent reverse transcription. TCRdb's copy holds only in-frame clones and misses some; the assay was immunoSEQ multiplex PCR. The data contain under 450,000 clones, about 14% of them singletons. The sequenced sample was naive CD4+ T cells from blood. The receptors come from a man aged 30 to 39 in good health.

This clone was seen a handful of times. The chain recombines TRBV7-9 with TRBJ1-1; D is unresolved. Germline V gene data show CDR1 as SEHNR and CDR2 as FQNEAQ (reference sequence). The CDR3 is 14 amino acids. The germline V and J ends were trimmed by 6 bases and 0 bases, with 11 bases remaining between them. DNA for the CDR3: TGTGCCAGCAGTAACGCCGGAATGAACACTGAAGCTTTCTTT. Residues: CASSNAGMNTEAFF.

This clone appeared a few times. The V and J genes are TRBV7-2 and TRBJ2-3; D gene unclear. Trimming left V 4 bases short and J 1 base short, with 9 bases between. CDR1 is SGHTA and CDR2 is FQGNSA in the germline V gene. This CDR3 has 14 amino acids. CDR3 residues: CASSSYTGTDTQYF. The CDR3 bases are TGTGCCAGCAGCTCTTACACCGGCACAGATACGCAGTATTTT.

This clone was detected only a few times. The rearrangement joins TRBV7-2 to TRBJ1-4; 7 bases fit TRBD1. The CDR3 is 15 amino acids. V gave up 5 bases and J gave up 3 bases; unmatched junction bases: 6. Germline CDR1 reads SGHTA; CDR2 reads FQGNSA. The CDR3 nucleotides read TGTGCCAGCAGCCATTCCGGGACAGCTAATGAAAAACTGTTTTTT. Translating it yields CASSHSGTANEKLFF.

In this sample, this clone turned up a few times. The rearrangement links TRBV10-3 to TRBJ2-5, with a possible D match to TRBD1 (5 bases). Germline V CDR1 and CDR2: ENHRY, SYGVKD. V was shortened by 11 bases and J by 3 bases, with 10 bases between the two germline ends. This CDR3 is built from 11 residues. The CDR3 DNA reads as TGTGCCTCCTCAGGGAAAGAGACCCAGTACTTC. Translation gives CASSGKETQYF.

This clone was observed a few times. The chain couples TRBV28 to TRBJ2-1; the D is unclear. V was shortened by 6 bases and J by 7 bases, with 13 bases between the two germline ends. The CDR3 contains 13 residues. Per the germline V gene, CDR1 is MDHEN and CDR2 is SYDVKM. The DNA of the CDR3 is TGTGCCAGCAGAAAGTACGGGCTAAATGAGCAGTTCTTC. This encodes CASRKYGLNEQFF.

V and J are TRBV2 and TRBJ2-1; D is possibly TRBD2 (6 bases). The V end was cut by 6 bases, the J end by 7 bases, with 16 bases between. CDR1 and CDR2 (germline): SNHLY, FYNNEI. There are 14 residues in the CDR3. The CDR3 loop reads CASRPPGSGNEQFF. The CDR3 nucleotides are TGTGCCAGCAGACCCCCGGGTAGCGGTAATGAGCAGTTCTTC. Complete variable domain (other parts from reference TRBV2 and TRBJ2-1): EPEVTQTPSHQVTQMGQEVILRCVPISNHLYFYWYRQILGQKVEFLVSFYNNEISEKSEIFDDQFSVERPDGSNFTLKIRSTKLEDSAMYFCASRPPGSGNEQFFGPGTRLTVL.

This clone was detected only a few times. The genes are TRBV7-9 and TRBJ2-5; 7 nucleotides line up with TRBD2. Germline assignment: CDR1 SEHNR and CDR2 FQNEAQ (reference sequence). The CDR3 covers 15 residues. Trimming removed 1 base from V and 4 bases from J; junction bases left unmatched: 6. The CDR3 sequence: CASSLVAGASETQYF. The CDR3 region has the DNA TGTGCCAGCAGCTTAGTTGCGGGAGCCTCAGAGACCCAGTACTTC.